This T cell receptor beta chain was found in a study of shared clonotypes between healthy human individuals. CDR1 and CDR2 from the germline V gene are WNHNN and SYGVQD (reference sequence). The CDR3 length is 14 residues. V lost 0 bases and J lost 2, with 7 bases in between. Authors' analysis steps: Junction-only immunoSEQ sequences carried no quality scores, so filtering differed. Profiled with immunoSEQ multiplex PCR; TCRdb holds only in-frame clones, not every one. Clonal size and the V and J genes are those of that table, whereas D and trimming came from the DNA. The table has about 1.5 million clones, more than 95% seen once.

The source is a man between 25 and 39 years old in good health. The sequencing input was naive CD4+ T cells sorted from blood. The subset here: CD45RA+ positively selected. The chain couples TRBV10-1 to TRBJ2-5; D gene uncertain. The CDR3 sequence: CASSESNQQETQYF. CDR3 coding DNA: TGCGCCAGCAGTGAGTCGAATCAGCAAGAGACCCAGTACTTC.